This T cell receptor beta chain was recorded in a study of CD8 T cells in ankylosing spondylitis. Quantitative 5'-RACE with molecular barcodes produced the TCR beta libraries. TCRdb reprocessed the 5' RACE reads via MiXCR and lists one record per CDR3 protein. This sample yields about 260,000 distinct CDR3 sequences, of which around 20% are seen a single time; 7.8% belongs to the top ten. Findings and caveats of the study: Made up of roughly 8 highly homologous variants, a TCR beta motif appeared characteristic of ankylosing spondylitis blood.

V was clipped by 4 bases and J by 2 bases; unmatched bases: 6. This CDR3 comprises 16 residues. Germline CDR1 and CDR2: LGHDT and YNNKEL (reference sequence). In this sample, this clonotype turned up many times. The antigen remains unidentified. The origin of this receptor is a male donor with ankylosing spondylitis or in good health (not recorded which). V is TRBV3-1 and J is TRBJ2-1; TRBD2 aligns across 9 bases. Sequencing input: blood, either unsorted or a sorted T cell fraction (not recorded which). The CDR3: CASSRMVAGAYNEQFF. CDR3 coding DNA: TGTGCCAGCAGCCGAATGGTAGCGGGAGCCTACAATGAGCAGTTCTTC.